A selection of T cell receptor beta chains follows, all from one sample in a study of T cell responses to AZD1222 COVID-19 vaccine. The assay was immunoSEQ multiplex PCR, and TCRdb's table has in-frame clones only and misses some. This sample has over 100,000 clones, with about 82% found just once. The input for sequencing was peripheral blood, taken on day 0 of AZD1222 vaccination. Receptor source: an adult in good health. The CDR3 runs from the conserved cysteine through the conserved F or W. The order of the fields is J gene, V gene, CDR3 protein.

J: TRBJ1-2
V: TRBV13
CDR3: CASSRPGDRGYTF

J: TRBJ1-1
V: TRBV10-3
CDR3: CAIAPGRNTEAFF

J: TRBJ1-2
V: TRBV28
CDR3: CASSLRRGVYGYTF

J: TRBJ1-1
V: TRBV19
CDR3: CASSIYGLWTNTEAFF

J: TRBJ2-5
V: TRBV7-4
CDR3: CASSLPKTAKSEETQYF

J: TRBJ1-4
V: TRBV4-1
CDR3: CASSQDWGKREKLFF

J: TRBJ2-3
V: TRBV19
CDR3: CASSDPPRDTQYF

J: TRBJ2-1
V: TRBV19
CDR3: CASSISTEVHEQFF

J: TRBJ1-2
V: TRBV28
CDR3: CASSLPVPNYGYTF

J: TRBJ2-7
V: TRBV9
CDR3: CASSMGQNYEQYF

J: TRBJ2-5
V: TRBV28
CDR3: CASSPLAGQGVEETQYF

J: TRBJ1-2
V: TRBV5-4
CDR3: CASRLGTYGYTF

J: TRBJ2-1
V: TRBV27
CDR3: CASSLKPGGSYNEQFF

J: TRBJ1-5
V: TRBV30
CDR3: CAWSVQSNQPQHF

J: TRBJ2-7
V: TRBV3-1/TRBV3-2
CDR3: CASSLGGAPYEQYF

J: TRBJ1-2
V: TRBV10-1
CDR3: CASSEDRGCGYGYTF

J: TRBJ1-1
V: TRBV6-4
CDR3: CASSITGGAGTEAFF

J: TRBJ1-4
V: TRBV5-1
CDR3: CASSETGTGGEKLFF

J: TRBJ2-1
V: TRBV5-1
CDR3: CASSTRTSGESLFF

J: TRBJ2-5
V: TRBV29-1
CDR3: CSVEERLAGGQTQYF

J: TRBJ2-5
V: TRBV9
CDR3: CASSGTSGGEETQYF

J: TRBJ1-2
V: TRBV15
CDR3: CATSMGTGRYGYTF

J: TRBJ2-7
V: TRBV20-1
CDR3: CSAMAGGQYF

J: TRBJ1-3
V: TRBV11-2
CDR3: CASSLTPGQGNTIYF

J: TRBJ1-2
V: TRBV9
CDR3: CASSVGQNGGYGYTF

J: TRBJ2-5
V: TRBV7-2
CDR3: CASSLAPPVETQYF

J: TRBJ1-5
V: TRBV19
CDR3: CASSFGGLSNQPQHF

J: TRBJ2-1
V: TRBV5-1
CDR3: CASSVGNEQFF

J: TRBJ2-2
V: TRBV2
CDR3: CASSGSGPNTGELFF

J: TRBJ2-1
V: TRBV11-2
CDR3: CASRSSGLRYNEQFF

J: TRBJ2-7
V: TRBV10-3
CDR3: CAISSSGGEQYF

J: TRBJ1-2
V: TRBV10-3
CDR3: CAISESRAGYGYTF

J: TRBJ2-7
V: TRBV28
CDR3: CASSTGTKYEQYF

J: TRBJ1-6
V: TRBV20-1
CDR3: CSASTGGSSSSYNSPLHF

J: TRBJ1-5
V: TRBV5-1
CDR3: CASSLEGMAQPQHF

J: TRBJ2-3
V: TRBV5-1
CDR3: CASSLQYRAEADTQYF

J: TRBJ1-1
V: TRBV11-1
CDR3: CASSPRNAFFNTEAFF

J: TRBJ2-7
V: TRBV18
CDR3: CASSPSGDSEQYF

J: TRBJ1-1
V: TRBV5-1
CDR3: CASSLEDSEAFF

J: TRBJ2-3
V: TRBV4-1
CDR3: CASSHLAVTTDTQYF

J: TRBJ2-7
V: TRBV5-1
CDR3: CASSFRGAEQYF

J: TRBJ1-2
V: TRBV5-1
CDR3: CASSLDSGVYGYTF

J: TRBJ2-7
V: TRBV10-3
CDR3: CAISPGTGRDEQYF